This TCR beta chain comes out of a study of monozygotic twins with inflammatory bowel disease. Per the germline V gene, CDR1 is LGHDT and CDR2 is YNNKEL (reference sequence). The CDR3 contains 15 residues. Turning to this clonotype: What it recognizes is unknown.

The study, taken as a whole, reports: No one strong IBD-associated signal or clonotype was supported. Especially with disease activity, IBD patients shared fewer clonotypes with others than healthy twins did.

TCRdb reanalyzed the 5' RACE reads and collapses them to one entry per CDR3 protein, without DNA. Its table lists more than 120,000 distinct CDR3 sequences. The genes are TRBV3-1 and TRBJ2-3; the D call of TRBD2 rests on TCRdb alone, since no DNA is present to check it. Sequencing was done on a sample of blood. The sequence was collected from a human donor with ulcerative colitis or Crohn's disease, or a healthy co-twin of an affected twin (not recorded which). CDR3 residues: CASSEPGGLSNTQYF.